Measured by frequency, the clone carrying this T cell receptor (beta chain) is medium-sized (0.01 to 0.1%). What it binds is unknown. Germline V gene data show CDR1 as SNHLY and CDR2 as FYNNEI. The CDR3 sequence is 13 residues long. DNA is not recorded here. The sample belongs to a study of synovial regulatory T cells in juvenile arthritis. Each patient with active arthritis gave synovial fluid along with matched peripheral blood. Synovial and blood Treg cells had comparable FOXP3 TSDR demethylation. Only in-frame clones appear in the TCRdb table, and some are missing; sequencing was by immunoSEQ multiplex PCR. The specimen's table records more than 2,000 clones. Study-level findings and limits: iaTreg TCR repertoires were largely private across patients and partially overlapped synovial Teff and blood CPL. CDR3 overlap with synovial Tregs was higher for iaTregs than other blood Tregs.

Sequencing was done on a sample of Treg cells from the synovium. The gene calls are TRBV2 and TRBJ1-2. This TCR was recovered from a donor under 30 with juvenile idiopathic arthritis. The CDR3 region is CASSQLSVYGYTF.